The 17 T cell receptor beta chains below all came from one sample that was sequenced in a study of blood T cell repertoires in COVID-19. The data were produced by immunoSEQ multiplex PCR, yet TCRdb's version contains in-frame clones alone and is incomplete. Counted here are around 320,000 clones, 85% occurring once; the ten biggest clones make up roughly 7%. Material for sequencing was peripheral blood. These receptors were obtained from a human donor in a cohort sampled during active COVID-19.

With regard to this clone: This specimen includes other DNA sequences encoding the same CDR3. This sequence joins TRBV9 and TRBJ1-2, with D unclear. V was cut by 0 bases and J by 1 base, with 4 bases left in between. Germline loops: CDR1 SGDLS, CDR2 YYNGEE. This CDR3 has 13 amino acids. Written as DNA, the CDR3 is TGTGCCAGCAGCGTAGGACTTAACTATGGCTACACCTTC. Protein sequence: CASSVGLNYGYTF.

The V and J genes are TRBV29-1 and TRBJ1-2, with D possibly matching TRBD1 (6 bases). Germline CDR1 SQVTM, CDR2 ANQGSEA. V was trimmed by 5 bases and J by 6 bases, leaving 16 bases between them. CDR3 size: 13 residues. CDR3 in amino acids: CSVRFRGVHGYTF. The DNA for the CDR3 is TGCAGCGTTAGGTTCAGGGGAGTCCATGGCTACACCTTC. Full variable domain (remainder filled in from reference TRBV29-1 and TRBJ1-2): SAVISQKPSRDICQRGTSLTIQCQVDSQVTMMFWYRQQPGQSLTLIATANQGSEATYESGFVIDKFPISRPNLTFSTLTVSNMSPEDSSIYLCSVRFRGVHGYTFGSGTRLTVV.

The rearrangement joins TRBV18 to TRBJ1-2; 8 nucleotides agree with TRBD1. Germline V gives CDR1 KGHSH, CDR2 LQKENI. This CDR3 spans 14 amino acids. V gave up 4 bases and J gave up 5 bases; unmatched junction bases: 6. CDR3 coding DNA: TGTGCCAGCTCACGGGACAGGAATACTTATGGCTACACCTTC. Amino acid sequence: CASSRDRNTYGYTF. The whole variable domain, filled in from reference TRBV18 and TRBJ1-2, reads NAGVMQNPRHLVRRRGQEARLRCSPMKGHSHVYWYRQLPEEGLKFMVYLQKENIIDESGMPKERFSAEFPKEGPSILRIQQVVRGDSAAYFCASSRDRNTYGYTFGSGTRLTVV.

This CDR3 is CASSLVGAGGLYEQYF. As DNA, the CDR3 is TGCGCCAGCAGCTTGGTGGGAGCGGGGGGGCTCTACGAGCAGTACTTC. The chain carries TRBV5-1 and TRBJ2-7, with 10 bases identical to TRBD2. CDR3 length equals 16 residues. Trimming at V came to 0 bases and at J to 3 bases, leaving 6 bases not matched to a gene. Germline loops: CDR1 SGHRS, CDR2 YFSETQ.

In DNA, the CDR3 is TGTGCCAGTAGTCGGGACAGGGGGATGTGGGGCTACACCTTC. Translated, it gives CASSRDRGMWGYTF. V is TRBV19 and J is TRBJ1-2; TRBD1 agrees at 11 bases. V lost 5 bases to trimming and J lost 8 bases; unmatched junction nucleotides: 7. The CDR3 totals 14 residues. Per germline, CDR1 LNHDA and CDR2 SQIVND (reference sequence).

V and J are TRBV9 and TRBJ1-1, with TRBD1 identical over 7 bases. There are 12 residues in the CDR3. The V gene's germline CDR1 is SGDLS and CDR2 YYNGEE. J lost 13 bases, V lost 0 bases, and 6 bases had no gene match. This chain's CDR3 is CASSVGTGKHFF. As DNA, the CDR3 is TGTGCCAGCAGCGTAGGGACAGGCAAGCATTTCTTT.

The CDR3 nucleotides are TGTGCCAGCAGCGACAACGGGGGTACGCAGTATTTT. Translating it yields CASSDNGGTQYF. The chain joins TRBV28 to TRBJ2-3; D possibly corresponds to TRBD2 (6 bases). CDR1 is MDHEN, CDR2 SYDVKM, per germline. Trimming stripped 6 bases from V and 8 bases from J, with 12 bases between. CDR3 length: 12 amino acids.

The sample holds a few counts of this clone. Other DNA variants within this sample encode the same CDR3. The CDR3 DNA reads TGTGCCAGCAGTGACCCCGGGACAGGGGGGACTGAAGCTTTCTTT. Its protein is CASSDPGTGGTEAFF. The chain is built from TRBV6-1 and TRBJ1-1; 11 bases are a match to TRBD1. Germline V CDR1 and CDR2: MNHNS, SASEGT. V lost 3 bases and J lost 5; bases outside the gene matches: 5. This CDR3 contains 15 residues.

The chain links TRBV19 to TRBJ2-4; weak D call: TRBD2 (6 bases). The V and J ends lost 6 bases and 5 bases respectively, with 17 bases between them. The germline V gene has CDR1 LNHDA and CDR2 SQIVND (reference sequence). The CDR3 has 15 amino acids. This chain's CDR3 is CASRIPGGPQNIQYF. CDR3 nucleotide sequence: TGTGCCAGTAGGATTCCCGGAGGGCCTCAAAACATTCAGTACTTC.

The V and J genes are TRBV2 and TRBJ2-7; TRBD1 aligns across 10 bases. The trim removed 10 bases at V and 6 bases at J, leaving 15 bases unmatched. Germline CDR1 and CDR2: SNHLY and FYNNEI. CDR3 size: 15 residues. The CDR3 coding sequence is TGTGCCACCCCCCCGACTGGACAGGGGGTCTTCGAGCAGTACTTC. Translating gives CATPPTGQGVFEQYF.

The chain carries TRBV5-1 and TRBJ1-6, with TRBD1 identical over 9 bases. V was clipped by 6 bases and J by 6 bases; unmatched bases: 4. This CDR3 has 14 residues. From germline, CDR1 is SGHRS and CDR2 YFSETQ. The CDR3 DNA reads as TGCGCCAGCACACGGGGACAGGGTAATTCACCCCTCCACTTT. Protein: CASTRGQGNSPLHF.

The rearrangement links TRBV11-3 to TRBJ2-2; 13 nucleotides align to TRBD2. V shed 4 bases, J shed 1 base, and the junction held 6 bases outside the gene matches. This CDR3 is 18 amino acids long. Germline V gene data show CDR1 as SGHNT and CDR2 as YENEEA. In DNA, the CDR3 is TGTGCCAGCAGCTCAGGACTAGCGGGGGCCCTGAACACCGGGGAGCTGTTTTTT. Its protein is CASSSGLAGALNTGELFF. The full variable domain, rest sourced from reference TRBV11-3 and TRBJ2-2, is EAGVVQSPRYKIIEKKQPVAFWCNPISGHNTLYWYLQNLGQGPELLIRYENEEAVDDSQLPKDRFSAERLKGVDSTLKIQPAELGDSAVYLCASSSGLAGALNTGELFFGEGSRLTVL.

This clone appeared a single time. Its ends do not fully match the called genes, so a read error is possible. This chain connects TRBV12-3 or TRBV12-4 to TRBJ1-4; TRBD1 is a possible D gene (6 bases). The CDR3 runs 12 residues. The chain's CDR3 is CASKGDNEELFF. The CDR3 DNA reads TGTGCCAGCAAGGGGGATAATGAAGAACTGTTTTTT.

A single count supports this clone. The chain links TRBV19 to TRBJ2-7, with D unresolved. Germline CDR1 reads LNHDA; CDR2 reads SQIVND (reference sequence). This CDR3 region has 12 residues. The V and J ends lost 7 bases and 3 bases respectively, with 10 bases between them. The CDR3 loop is CASNDTLYEQYF. CDR3 coding DNA: TGTGCCAGTAATGACACTCTCTACGAGCAGTACTTC.

The chain joins TRBV28 to TRBJ1-1, with a weak D call TRBD1 (6 bases). Deletions cut 6 bases from V and 1 base from J, with 12 bases between. There are 14 residues in the CDR3. Germline V CDR1 and CDR2: MDHEN, SYDVKM. The CDR3 DNA follows: TGTGCCAGCAGCTCAACAGGGCAGAACACTGAAGCTTTCTTT. Its protein is CASSSTGQNTEAFF. Looking up the rest from reference TRBV28 and TRBJ1-1 gives the full variable domain: DVKVTQSSRYLVKRTGEKVFLECVQDMDHENMFWYRQDPGLGLRLIYFSYDVKMKEKGDIPEGYSVSREKKERFSLILESASTNQTSMYLCASSSTGQNTEAFFGQGTRLTVV.

This chain links TRBV14 with TRBJ1-6; D remains ambiguous. The V end was cut by 0 bases, the J end by 8 bases, with 11 bases between. The CDR3 is made up of 15 amino acids. The V gene's germline CDR1 is SGHDN and CDR2 FVKESK. The CDR3 DNA reads TGTGCCAGCAGCCAAGATAGCAGCGTTTATTCACCCCTCCACTTT. This gives the protein CASSQDSSVYSPLHF.

This rearrangement joins TRBV6-5 to TRBJ2-7; D possibly corresponds to TRBD1 (5 bases). CDR1 is MNHEY and CDR2 is SVGAGI in the germline V gene. CDR3 length equals 13 residues. With 6 bases removed from V and 0 bases from J, the gap between germline ends came to 9 bases. The CDR3 DNA sequence: TGTGCCAGCAGCAGCAGGGTCTCCTACGAGCAGTACTTC. This gives the protein CASSSRVSYEQYF.